This is a list of T cell receptor beta chains from one sample in a study of blood T cell repertoires in COVID-19. Repertoires were generated with immunoSEQ multiplex PCR, while TCRdb's copy carries only in-frame clones and drops some. Seen here are 210,000 or so clones, around 83% observed once, and the top ten hold less than 3%. What was sequenced was peripheral blood. All receptors come from a man aged 50 or older with active or convalescent COVID-19. CDR3s include the opening cysteine and the closing phenylalanine or tryptophan. A D gene is named only where the DNA matches it firmly. The size entry is marked missing in some rows and otherwise reads once, few, many or a size class.

J gene: TRBJ2-7
clone size: .
V gene: TRBV7-2
CDR3 length: 13
D gene: .
CDR3 DNA: TGTGCCAGCAGCTGGGGGCAGTCACAAAATTGGAACTTC
CDR3 protein: CASSWGQSQNWNF

J gene: TRBJ1-1
clone size: once
V gene: TRBV7-6
CDR3 length: 12
D gene: .
CDR3 DNA: TGTGCCAGCAGCGCTGGGACACCTGAAGCTTTCTTT
CDR3 protein: CASSAGTPEAFF

J gene: TRBJ1-1
clone size: .
V gene: TRBV19
CDR3 length: 17
D gene: .
CDR3 DNA: TGTGCCAGTAGGACCCGAAGGCTAGCTCAGAGTAACACTGAAGCTTTCTTT
CDR3 protein: CASRTRRLAQSNTEAFF

J gene: TRBJ1-1
clone size: few
V gene: TRBV6-2/TRBV6-3
CDR3 length: 18
D gene: .
CDR3 DNA: TGTGCCAGCAGTTACGGACCCCAGAGGGGGTCTATGAACACTGAAGCTTTCTTT
CDR3 protein: CASSYGPQRGSMNTEAFF

J gene: TRBJ1-5
clone size: .
V gene: TRBV30
CDR3 length: 13
D gene: TRBD1
CDR3 DNA: TGTGCCTGGAGTAACAGGGGATCCCAGCCCCAGCATTTT
CDR3 protein: CAWSNRGSQPQHF

J gene: TRBJ1-1
clone size: many
V gene: TRBV2
CDR3 length: 13
D gene: TRBD1
CDR3 DNA: TGTGCCAGCACTCAGGGGGAGAACACTGAAGCTTTCTTT
CDR3 protein: CASTQGENTEAFF

J gene: TRBJ2-1
clone size: .
V gene: TRBV7-2
CDR3 length: 15
D gene: TRBD1
CDR3 DNA: TGTGCCAGCAGCTCTTCCTCGACAGGGTGGGATGAGCAGTTCTTC
CDR3 protein: CASSSSSTGWDEQFF

J gene: TRBJ2-1
clone size: once
V gene: TRBV7-6
CDR3 length: 16
D gene: TRBD2
CDR3 DNA: TGTGCCAGCAGCTTAGGAGGGAGGGGCTCCTACAATGAGCAGTTCTTC
CDR3 protein: CASSLGGRGSYNEQFF

J gene: TRBJ1-2
clone size: few
V gene: TRBV28
CDR3 length: 13
D gene: .
CDR3 DNA: TGTGCCAGCAGTCGCCGACCCAGGGGTGGCTACACCTTC
CDR3 protein: CASSRRPRGGYTF

J gene: TRBJ1-4
clone size: .
V gene: TRBV5-6
CDR3 length: 17
D gene: TRBD1
CDR3 DNA: TGTGCCAGCAGCTTGGTGAGGGGGCGCGGTTTAAATGAAAAACTGTTTTTT
CDR3 protein: CASSLVRGRGLNEKLFF

J gene: TRBJ1-3
clone size: .
V gene: TRBV27
CDR3 length: 15
D gene: .
CDR3 DNA: TGTGCCAGCCTCTACCCGTCCCACTCTGGAAACACCATATATTTT
CDR3 protein: CASLYPSHSGNTIYF

J gene: TRBJ2-4
clone size: .
V gene: TRBV4-1
CDR3 length: 15
D gene: TRBD1
CDR3 DNA: TGCGCCAGCAGCGGGGGACAGGGCTTTTTCAACATTCAGTACTTC
CDR3 protein: CASSGGQGFFNIQYF

J gene: TRBJ2-1
clone size: .
V gene: TRBV3-1/TRBV3-2
CDR3 length: 16
D gene: .
CDR3 DNA: TGTGCCAGCAGCCAAGCCTTTAGGACCGGGCGGGATGAGCAGTTCTTC
CDR3 protein: CASSQAFRTGRDEQFF

J gene: TRBJ1-2
clone size: .
V gene: TRBV5-1
CDR3 length: 15
D gene: TRBD1
CDR3 DNA: TGCGCCAGCAGCTTGCGGACAGGGGGCAAGGATGGCTACACCTTC
CDR3 protein: CASSLRTGGKDGYTF

J gene: TRBJ2-3
clone size: .
V gene: TRBV11-2
CDR3 length: 15
D gene: .
CDR3 DNA: TGTGCCAGCAGCTTAGTCTCGACTAGCACAGATACGCAGTATTTT
CDR3 protein: CASSLVSTSTDTQYF

J gene: TRBJ1-1
clone size: .
V gene: TRBV28
CDR3 length: 16
D gene: TRBD1
CDR3 DNA: TGTGCCAGCAGTCCATGGACAGGGGGCTTAAAGAATGAAGCTTTCTTT
CDR3 protein: CASSPWTGGLKNEAFF

J gene: TRBJ1-6
clone size: .
V gene: TRBV6-6
CDR3 length: 15
D gene: TRBD1
CDR3 DNA: TGTGCCAGCAGTTACCGGACAGGGGCGAATTCACCCCTCCACTTT
CDR3 protein: CASSYRTGANSPLHF

J gene: TRBJ1-3
clone size: .
V gene: TRBV28
CDR3 length: 16
D gene: .
CDR3 DNA: TGTGCCAGCAGCTGGAACAGGCAGAGCTCTGGAAACACCATATATTTT
CDR3 protein: CASSWNRQSSGNTIYF

J gene: TRBJ1-2
clone size: once
V gene: TRBV4-3
CDR3 length: 15
D gene: .
CDR3 DNA: TGCGCCAGCAGCCAAGAGGTAACAGGGTGGAATGGCTACACCTTC
CDR3 protein: CASSQEVTGWNGYTF

J gene: TRBJ2-5
clone size: .
V gene: TRBV6-6
CDR3 length: 12
D gene: .
CDR3 DNA: TGTGCCAGCAGTGTAGATCAAGAGACCCAGTACTTC
CDR3 protein: CASSVDQETQYF

J gene: TRBJ2-1
clone size: .
V gene: TRBV5-5
CDR3 length: 15
D gene: .
CDR3 DNA: TGTGCCAGCAGCTTGGCTCGCTCCTACTACAATGAGCAGTTCTTC
CDR3 protein: CASSLARSYYNEQFF

J gene: TRBJ1-2
clone size: .
V gene: TRBV19
CDR3 length: 15
D gene: .
CDR3 DNA: TGTGCCAGTATTACCTCGTCTCGGGGGGCTGGAGGCTACACCTTC
CDR3 protein: CASITSSRGAGGYTF

J gene: TRBJ1-5
clone size: .
V gene: TRBV4-2
CDR3 length: 18
D gene: .
CDR3 DNA: TGTGCCAGCAGCCAAGAGGGGAGGGGGGGATATAGCAATCAGCCCCAGCATTTT
CDR3 protein: CASSQEGRGGYSNQPQHF

J gene: TRBJ1-6
clone size: .
V gene: TRBV5-4
CDR3 length: 15
D gene: .
CDR3 DNA: TGTGCCAGCAGGCCTGACAGGTCTTTGAATTCACCCCTCCACTTT
CDR3 protein: CASRPDRSLNSPLHF

J gene: TRBJ2-7
clone size: .
V gene: TRBV5-6
CDR3 length: 14
D gene: .
CDR3 DNA: TGTGCCAGCAGCTTCTACGCTGTCGAGAACGAGCAGTACTTC
CDR3 protein: CASSFYAVENEQYF

J gene: TRBJ1-4
clone size: few
V gene: TRBV28
CDR3 length: 16
D gene: TRBD1
CDR3 DNA: TGTGCCAGCAGGGCTACAGGGGGGGCAACTAATGAAAAACTGTTTTTT
CDR3 protein: CASRATGGATNEKLFF

J gene: TRBJ2-1
clone size: .
V gene: TRBV10-2
CDR3 length: 21
D gene: TRBD2
CDR3 DNA: TGCGCCAGCAGGAAAACCAACGGACTAGCGGGGGGCCAAAGCTCCTACAATGAGCAGTTCTTC
CDR3 protein: CASRKTNGLAGGQSSYNEQFF

J gene: TRBJ1-2
clone size: .
V gene: TRBV5-1
CDR3 length: 12
D gene: .
CDR3 DNA: TGCGCCAGCAGCTTATCGACAGATGGCTACACCTTC
CDR3 protein: CASSLSTDGYTF

J gene: TRBJ1-1
clone size: few
V gene: TRBV2
CDR3 length: 13
D gene: .
CDR3 DNA: TGTGCCAGCAGCGGCCAAGGGGTCGCTGAAGCTTTCTTT
CDR3 protein: CASSGQGVAEAFF

J gene: TRBJ1-2
clone size: .
V gene: TRBV6-5
CDR3 length: 15
D gene: .
CDR3 DNA: TGTGCCAGCAGTTACGCGATAGACAGCCTCTATGGCTACACCTTC
CDR3 protein: CASSYAIDSLYGYTF

J gene: TRBJ1-4
clone size: .
V gene: TRBV28
CDR3 length: 12
D gene: .
CDR3 DNA: TGTGCCAGCAAACATGGAGATGAAAAACTGTTTTTT
CDR3 protein: CASKHGDEKLFF

J gene: TRBJ2-7
clone size: few
V gene: TRBV6-7
CDR3 length: 13
D gene: TRBD2
CDR3 DNA: TGTGCCAGCCCTGGGGGGGATCTTACCGAGCAGTACTTC
CDR3 protein: CASPGGDLTEQYF

J gene: TRBJ1-3
clone size: .
V gene: TRBV4-1
CDR3 length: 14
D gene: .
CDR3 DNA: TGCGCCAGCAGGAAGGGGGTAACCGGAAACACCATATATTTT
CDR3 protein: CASRKGVTGNTIYF

J gene: TRBJ2-1
clone size: .
V gene: TRBV11-2
CDR3 length: 15
D gene: TRBD2
CDR3 DNA: TGTGCCAGCACAACTGGGCTAGCGGATTACAATGAGCAGTTCTTC
CDR3 protein: CASTTGLADYNEQFF

J gene: TRBJ2-7
clone size: .
V gene: TRBV7-8
CDR3 length: 15
D gene: TRBD1
CDR3 DNA: TGTGCCAGCAGCTTAGCCAGGACAGGGAGCTACGAGCAGTACTTC
CDR3 protein: CASSLARTGSYEQYF

J gene: TRBJ2-1
clone size: .
V gene: TRBV3-1/TRBV3-2
CDR3 length: 14
D gene: .
CDR3 DNA: TGTGCCAGCAGCCAAGAAAGAGAGTACAATGAGCAGTTCTTC
CDR3 protein: CASSQEREYNEQFF

J gene: TRBJ1-5
clone size: .
V gene: TRBV11-2
CDR3 length: 15
D gene: TRBD1
CDR3 DNA: TGTGCCAGCAGCTTATTGGACAGGGGTAATCAGCCCCAGCATTTT
CDR3 protein: CASSLLDRGNQPQHF

J gene: TRBJ1-3
clone size: few
V gene: TRBV9
CDR3 length: 14
D gene: .
CDR3 DNA: TGTGCCAGCAGCGTGGGCGGGTACGGAAACACCATATATTTT
CDR3 protein: CASSVGGYGNTIYF